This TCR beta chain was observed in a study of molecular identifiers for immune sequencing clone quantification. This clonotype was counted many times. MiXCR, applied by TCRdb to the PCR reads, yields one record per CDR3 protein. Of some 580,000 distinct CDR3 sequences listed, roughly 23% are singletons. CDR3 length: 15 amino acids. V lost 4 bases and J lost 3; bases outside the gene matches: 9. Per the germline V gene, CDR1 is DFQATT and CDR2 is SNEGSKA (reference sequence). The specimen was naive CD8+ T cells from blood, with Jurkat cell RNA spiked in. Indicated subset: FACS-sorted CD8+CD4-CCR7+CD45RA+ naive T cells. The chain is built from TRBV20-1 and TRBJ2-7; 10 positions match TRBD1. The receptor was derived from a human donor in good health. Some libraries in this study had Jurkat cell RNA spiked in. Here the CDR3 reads CSATQTRTGGYEQYF. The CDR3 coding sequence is TGCAGTGCTACCCAAACCAGGACAGGGGGCTACGAGCAGTACTTC.